The entry below gives a single T cell receptor beta chain sequence along with its context. The antigen is undetermined. Germline CDR1 is SQVTM and CDR2 is ANQGSEA. Trimming stripped 6 bases from V and 0 bases from J, with 14 bases between. The CDR3 runs 15 residues. The data originate from a study of CD8+CD57+ T cells in acquired aplastic anemia. Study-wide context: Average DNA yield from sorted CD4+ and CD8+ cells was approximately 3 ug.

The patients chosen for sequencing had shown expansion of CD8+CD57+ cells (detected by flow cytometry). Blood samples were obtained from patients who had received no prior therapy. Study results and limitations: Some 28 CD8+ CDR3 sequences occurred in both the patients and the controls.

Template material for TCR beta VDJ and CDR3 profiling consisted of genomic DNA. TCRdb itself ran the reads through MiXCR, one entry per CDR3 protein. Of 150,000 to 180,000 distinct CDR3 sequences listed, around half were seen once; the top ten hold about 12%. The receptor's source is a human donor with aplastic anemia. Sequencing input: sorted CD4+, CD8+, or CD8+CD57+ T cells (not recorded which) from PBMCs. This sequence joins TRBV29-1 and TRBJ2-2, with D tentatively TRBD1 (6 bases). The CDR3 region is CSVGAGTPNTGELFF. CDR3 in DNA: TGCAGCGTGGGGGCCGGGACACCGAACACCGGGGAGCTGTTTTTT.